This T cell receptor (beta chain) is drawn from a study of OX40 agonist ivuxolimab in advanced cancers. V lost 9 bases, J lost 6 bases, and 11 bases lay in between. CDR1 and CDR2 (germline): LNHDA, SQIVND (reference sequence). This CDR3 contains 11 residues. Assay: immunoSEQ multiplex PCR; the TCRdb copy retains only in-frame clones and omits some. In the table there are about 46,000 clones, roughly 90% of which are singletons. The V gene is TRBV19, the J gene TRBJ1-2; no reliable D call. The input for sequencing was CD4+ or CD8+ T cells sorted from blood, taken in a trial of the OX40 agonist ivuxolimab. The receptor was derived from an adult with an advanced solid tumor such as melanoma, head and neck, liver or kidney cancer. The CDR3 reads CARYKGDGYTF. CDR3 DNA sequence: TGTGCCAGATACAAGGGTGATGGCTACACCTTC.